Here is one T cell receptor (beta chain) with its context. Its antigen has not been determined. No much larger clone is present one base from it, and per-base qualities are unavailable. Genomic DNA was extracted from sorted cells for sequencing of the TCRbeta CDR3 region. TCRbeta CDR3 regions were sequenced using the immunoSEQ Assay. The clones in this table, taken by TCRdb from immuneACCESS, are in-frame only. Not every clone is retained; where verified, under half of the shortfall comes from an unresolved V gene, and the cause of the rest is unknown. Counted in this sample were 75,000 to 100,000 clones; 90% to 95% of them appeared once. The ten biggest clones cover around 0.33% of the sample. V loses 0 bases, J loses 0 bases, and the germline ends lie 18 bases apart. The CDR3 goes from the cysteine to the phenylalanine over 18 residues. Only the CDR3 DNA stays, 54 bases, in frame from base 1. The germline V gene supplies CDR1 SGHDN and CDR2 FVKESK.

The record originates from a study of OX40 agonist ivuxolimab in advanced cancers. The study in broad terms: Ivuxolimab, which targeted the costimulatory receptor OX40 (CD134), was an agonistic, fully human IgG2 monoclonal antibody. Partial responses occurred in three dose-escalation patients: two with cutaneous melanoma and one with hepatocellular carcinoma. The paper covers the monotherapy dose-escalation part of the phase I ivuxolimab trial, which included N of about 51 patients. Intravenous ivuxolimab was administered to patients every 2 weeks at six dose levels: 0.01, 0.1, 0.3, 1.5, 3 and 10 mg/kg. Peripheral TCRbeta sequencing aimed to test whether ivuxolimab altered TCR sequence diversity and caused clonal T-cell expansion. Prior anti-PD-1, anti-PD-L1 or anti-CTLA-4 therapy was permitted, and 40% of dose-escalation patients had received checkpoint inhibitors. In the dose-escalation cohort, over 65% of patients were male, and the mean age was around 60 years, with a range of roughly 20 to 80. Of the approximately 50 dose-escalation patients, hepatocellular carcinoma was present in approximately 20, melanoma in about 15, renal cell carcinoma in 9 and head and neck cancer in 9.

Study-level results and caveats: The antigen specificity of the peripheral T cells that underwent clonal expansion was not determined. In the 0.1-3.0 mg/kg groups, partial responders had among the lowest normalized peripheral clonal expansion, particularly in CD8+ T cells. Clonal expansion of both CD4+ and CD8+ blood T cells was observed from baseline to week 6 at doses 0.1 to 3.0 mg/kg. Low levels of normalized T-cell clonal expansion were also shown by some nonresponding patients. After ivuxolimab, expanded clones were on average more numerous among CD8+ T cells than among CD4+ T cells.

Patients with a history of autoimmune disease or receiving systemic immunosuppression were excluded from the trial. In every dose cohort, peripheral blood was drawn for TCR sequencing at baseline, cycle 4 day 1, and cycle 7 day 1. Samples came from an open-label, multicenter, first-in-human phase I dose-escalation trial of ivuxolimab. Adults with locally advanced or metastatic head and neck squamous cell, hepatocellular, melanoma or renal cell carcinoma were enrolled in the trial. Before TCR sequencing, CD4+ and CD8+ T cells were separately sorted from peripheral blood. The sample in question was CD4+ or CD8+ T cells sorted from blood, obtained in a trial of the OX40 agonist ivuxolimab. The receptor comes from an adult with an advanced solid tumor such as melanoma, head and neck, liver or kidney cancer. The chain links TRBV14 with TRBJ2-7, and perhaps TRBD2 as D gene, on 6 matching bases. The sequence in DNA is TGTGCCAGCAGCCAAGACGTAGCCGGGACTCAAGTCTCCTACGAGCAGTACTTC. It translates as CASSQDVAGTQVSYEQYF.